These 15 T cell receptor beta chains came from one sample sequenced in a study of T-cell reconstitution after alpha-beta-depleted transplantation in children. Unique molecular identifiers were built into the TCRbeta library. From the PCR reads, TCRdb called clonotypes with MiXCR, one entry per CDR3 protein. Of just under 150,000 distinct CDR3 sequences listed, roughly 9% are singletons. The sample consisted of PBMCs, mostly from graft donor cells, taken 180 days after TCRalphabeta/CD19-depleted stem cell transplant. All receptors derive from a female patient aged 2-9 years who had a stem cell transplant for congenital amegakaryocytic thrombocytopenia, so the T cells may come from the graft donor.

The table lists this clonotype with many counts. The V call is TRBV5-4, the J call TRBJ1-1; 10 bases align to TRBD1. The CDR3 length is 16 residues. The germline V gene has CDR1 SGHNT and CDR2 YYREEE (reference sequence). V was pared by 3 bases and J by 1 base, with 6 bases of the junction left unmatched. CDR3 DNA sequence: TGTGCCAGCAGCTACGGGACAGGGGAGGCGAACACTGAAGCTTTCTTT. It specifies CASSYGTGEANTEAFF.

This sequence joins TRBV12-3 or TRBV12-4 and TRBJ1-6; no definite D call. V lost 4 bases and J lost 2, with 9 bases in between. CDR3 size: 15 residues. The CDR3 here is CASSSARAYNSPLHF. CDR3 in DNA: TGTGCCAGCAGTTCGGCAAGGGCCTATAATTCACCCCTCCACTTT.

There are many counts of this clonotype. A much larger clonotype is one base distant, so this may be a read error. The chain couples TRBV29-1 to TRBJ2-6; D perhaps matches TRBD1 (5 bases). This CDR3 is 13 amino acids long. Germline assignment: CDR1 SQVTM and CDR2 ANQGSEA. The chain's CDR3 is CSVTQTGANGLTF. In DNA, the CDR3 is TGCAGCGTTACACAGACTGGGGCCAACGGCCTGACTTTC.

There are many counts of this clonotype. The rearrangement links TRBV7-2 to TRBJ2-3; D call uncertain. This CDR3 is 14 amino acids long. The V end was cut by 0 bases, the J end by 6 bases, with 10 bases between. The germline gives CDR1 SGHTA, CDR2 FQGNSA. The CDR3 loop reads CASSLARDHDTQYF. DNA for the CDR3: TGTGCCAGCAGCTTAGCAAGGGATCATGATACGCAGTATTTT.

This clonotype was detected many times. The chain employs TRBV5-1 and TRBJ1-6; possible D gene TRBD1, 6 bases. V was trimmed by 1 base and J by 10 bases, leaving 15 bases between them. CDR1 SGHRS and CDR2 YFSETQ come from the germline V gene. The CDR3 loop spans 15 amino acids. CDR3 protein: CASSLPPGGRSPLHF. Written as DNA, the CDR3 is TGCGCCAGCAGCTTGCCCCCCGGGGGGCGGTCACCCCTCCACTTT. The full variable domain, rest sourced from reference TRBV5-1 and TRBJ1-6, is KAGVTQTPRYLIKTRGQQVTLSCSPISGHRSVSWYQQTPGQGLQFLFEYFSETQRNKGNFPGRFSGRQFSNSRSEMNVSTLELGDSALYLCASSLPPGGRSPLHFGNGTRLTVT.

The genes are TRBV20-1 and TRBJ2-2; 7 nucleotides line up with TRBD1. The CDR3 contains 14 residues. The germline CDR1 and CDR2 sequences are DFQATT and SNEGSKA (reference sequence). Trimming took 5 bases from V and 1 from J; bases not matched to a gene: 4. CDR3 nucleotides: TGCAGTGCTGACCGGGACAGGAACACCGGGGAGCTGTTTTTT. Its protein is CSADRDRNTGELFF.

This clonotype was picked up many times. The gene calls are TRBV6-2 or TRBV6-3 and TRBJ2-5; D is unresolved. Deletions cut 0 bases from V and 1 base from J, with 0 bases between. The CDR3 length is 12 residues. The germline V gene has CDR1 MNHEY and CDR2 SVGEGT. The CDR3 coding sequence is TGTGCCAGCAGTTACTCCCAAGAGACCCAGTACTTC. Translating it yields CASSYSQETQYF.

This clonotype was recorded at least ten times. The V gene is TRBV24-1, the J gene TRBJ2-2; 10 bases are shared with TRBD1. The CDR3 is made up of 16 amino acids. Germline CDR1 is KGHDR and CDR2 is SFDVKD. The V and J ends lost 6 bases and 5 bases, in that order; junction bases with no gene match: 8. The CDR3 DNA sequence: TGTGCCACCAGTCCACCGGGACAGGGGAGTACCGGGGAGCTGTTTTTT. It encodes CATSPPGQGSTGELFF.

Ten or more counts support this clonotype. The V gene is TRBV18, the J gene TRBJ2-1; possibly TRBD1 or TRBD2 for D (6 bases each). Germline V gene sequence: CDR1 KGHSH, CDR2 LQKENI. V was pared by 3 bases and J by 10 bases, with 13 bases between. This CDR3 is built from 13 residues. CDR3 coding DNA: TGTGCCAGCTCACCGGGGGGCACAGGGGAGCAGTTCTTC. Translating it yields CASSPGGTGEQFF.

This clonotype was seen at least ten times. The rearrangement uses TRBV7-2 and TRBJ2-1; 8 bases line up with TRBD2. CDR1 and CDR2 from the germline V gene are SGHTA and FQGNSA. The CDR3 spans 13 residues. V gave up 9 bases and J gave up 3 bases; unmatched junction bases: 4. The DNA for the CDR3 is TGTGCCAGTGAACTAGCGGACTACAATGAGCAGTTCTTC. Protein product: CASELADYNEQFF.

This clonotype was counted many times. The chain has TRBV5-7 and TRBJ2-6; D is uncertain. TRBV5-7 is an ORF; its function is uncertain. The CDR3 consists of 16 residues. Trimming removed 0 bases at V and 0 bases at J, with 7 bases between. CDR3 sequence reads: CASSLDGVSGANVLTF. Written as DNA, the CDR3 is TGTGCCAGCAGCTTGGACGGCGTCTCTGGGGCCAACGTCCTGACTTTC.

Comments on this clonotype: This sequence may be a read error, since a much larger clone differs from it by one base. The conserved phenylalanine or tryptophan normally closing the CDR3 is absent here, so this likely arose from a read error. The CDR3 loop reads CASSHPGAVSYEQYL. As DNA, the CDR3 is TGCGCCAGCAGCCATCCCGGAGCGGTTTCCTACGAGCAGTACTTA. V usage is TRBV4-1 and J usage is TRBJ2-7; weak D call: TRBD2 (5 bases). The length of the CDR3 is 15 residues. Deletions cut 3 bases from V and 1 base from J, with 13 bases between. CDR1 MGHRA and CDR2 YSYEKL come from the germline V gene.

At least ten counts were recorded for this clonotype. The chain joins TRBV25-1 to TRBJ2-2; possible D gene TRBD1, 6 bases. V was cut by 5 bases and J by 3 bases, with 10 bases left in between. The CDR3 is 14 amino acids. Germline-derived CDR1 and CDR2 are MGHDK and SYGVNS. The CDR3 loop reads CASSTGTYTGELFF. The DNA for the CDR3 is TGTGCCAGCAGTACCGGGACATACACCGGGGAGCTGTTTTTT. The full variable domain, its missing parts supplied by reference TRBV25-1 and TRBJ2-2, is EADIYQTPRYLVIGTGKKITLECSQTMGHDKMYWYQQDPGMELHLIHYSYGVNSTEKGDLSSESTVSRIRTEHFPLTLESARPSHTSQYLCASSTGTYTGELFFGEGSRLTVL.

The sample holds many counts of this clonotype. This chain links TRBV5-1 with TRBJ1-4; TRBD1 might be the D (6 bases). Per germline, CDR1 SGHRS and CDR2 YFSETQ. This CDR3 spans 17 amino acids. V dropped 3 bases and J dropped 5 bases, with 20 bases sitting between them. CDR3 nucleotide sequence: TGCGCCAGCAGCTCCCACCGGGACACCTTGGAGAATGAAAAACTGTTTTTT. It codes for CASSSHRDTLENEKLFF.

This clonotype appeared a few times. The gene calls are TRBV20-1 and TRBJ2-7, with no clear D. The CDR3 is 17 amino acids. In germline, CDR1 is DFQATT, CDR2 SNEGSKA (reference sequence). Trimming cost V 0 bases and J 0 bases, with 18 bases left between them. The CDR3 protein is CSARDLSELSSSYEQYF. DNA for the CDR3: TGCAGTGCTAGAGATCTCTCAGAACTAAGCAGCTCCTACGAGCAGTACTTC.